These 12 T cell receptor beta chains came from one sample sequenced in a study of neurological immune-mediated disorders. Using its own MiXCR run on the 5' RACE reads, TCRdb lists one record per CDR3 protein. The sample holds 50,000 or so distinct CDR3 sequences, approximately 3.8% seen once. Specimen: PBMCs. The source of these receptors is a man younger than 45 with multiple sclerosis.

In its sample, this clonotype was seen many times. The chain's CDR3 is CATSAGGEHQHF. Here the CDR3 DNA reads TGCGCCACCAGCGCAGGCGGGGAACATCAGCATTTT. This chain connects TRBV10-2 to TRBJ1-5; no firm D call. The V end lost 10 bases, the J end lost 13 bases, and 20 bases lay between the germline ends. Germline-derived CDR1 and CDR2 are WSHSY and SAAADI. This CDR3 spans 12 amino acids.

This clonotype has at least ten counts. The J gene is TRBJ2-7, the V gene TRBV3-1; D not certain. Trimming left V 2 bases short and J 2 bases short, with 10 bases between. In germline, CDR1 is LGHDT, CDR2 YNNKEL (reference sequence). The CDR3 sequence is 14 residues long. Here the CDR3 DNA reads TGTGCCAGCAGCCAATCCAGTGGGGCCTACGAGCAGTACTTC. This codes for CASSQSSGAYEQYF.

This clonotype was seen at least ten times. The chain links TRBV28 to TRBJ2-2; no clear D gene. The germline V and J ends were trimmed by 3 bases and 1 base, with 6 bases remaining between them. The CDR3 covers 14 residues. Germline CDR1 and CDR2: MDHEN and SYDVKM. The CDR3 DNA is TGTGCCAGCAGTTTCCGTCAGAACACCGGGGAGCTGTTTTTT. It encodes CASSFRQNTGELFF.

The table lists this clonotype with many counts. The chain couples TRBV5-1 to TRBJ2-7, with D tentatively TRBD1 or TRBD2 (6 bases each). Trimming stripped 0 bases from V and 6 bases from J, with 19 bases between. The CDR3 sequence is 16 residues long. Germline V gene lookup returns CDR1 SGHRS and CDR2 YFSETQ. DNA for the CDR3: TGCGCCAGCAGCTTGGTTGTGGGGACGGGGGCCTCCGAGCAGTACTTC. It encodes CASSLVVGTGASEQYF.

This clonotype was seen at least ten times. J is TRBJ1-3 and V is TRBV5-1, with 7 bases identical to TRBD1. The CDR3 extends over 16 amino acids. V dropped 4 bases and J dropped 4; count of bases not matched to a gene: 11. Per the germline V gene, CDR1 is SGHRS and CDR2 is YFSETQ. The CDR3, as DNA: TGCGCCAGCAGCACTAACCCGGGACAGCAGGGAAACACCATATATTTT. Translated, it gives CASSTNPGQQGNTIYF.

In this sample, this clonotype turned up many times. V is TRBV28 and J is TRBJ2-7; D perhaps matches TRBD2 (6 bases). Trimming pared 8 bases from V and 0 bases from J, leaving 14 bases between. This CDR3 is 14 amino acids long. The V gene's germline CDR1 is MDHEN and CDR2 SYDVKM. CDR3 sequence (DNA): TGTGCCAGCCGTCTAGCGACCGGCTCCTACGAGCAGTACTTC. Its translation: CASRLATGSYEQYF.

In its sample, this clonotype was seen many times. This chain uses TRBV20-1 with TRBJ1-1; 10 positions match TRBD1. CDR3 length: 14 residues. Germline loops: CDR1 DFQATT, CDR2 SNEGSKA (reference sequence). The junction had 10 bases not matched to a gene; V was cut back by 6 bases and J by 6 bases. The CDR3 reads CSAQRGGQGAEAFF. The CDR3 DNA sequence: TGCAGTGCCCAGAGGGGCGGACAGGGGGCTGAAGCTTTCTTT.

This clonotype was detected many times. The chain links TRBV20-1 to TRBJ2-2; unclear D gene. The CDR3 runs to 15 residues. Per the germline V gene, CDR1 is DFQATT and CDR2 is SNEGSKA (reference sequence). The germline V and J ends were trimmed by 0 bases and 3 bases, with 11 bases remaining between them. Written as DNA, the CDR3 is TGCAGTGCTAGAGATCCCAGGCAGGACACCGGGGAGCTGTTTTTT. Encoded protein: CSARDPRQDTGELFF.

On this clonotype: Given a much more abundant clone one base away, this may be a read error. This rearrangement joins TRBV12-3 or TRBV12-4 to TRBJ1-1; D not resolved. V was trimmed by 6 bases and J by 1 base, leaving 12 bases between them. This CDR3 region has 14 residues. CDR3 in amino acids: CASSPTIKNTEAFF. The CDR3 coding sequence is TGTGCCAGCAGCCCAACCATCAAGAACACTGAAGCTTTCTTT.

This clonotype was seen at least ten times. The rearrangement uses TRBV18 and TRBJ2-1, with 7 bases matching TRBD1. The CDR3 extends over 16 amino acids. J gave up 7 bases and V 0 bases, and 9 bases lay outside the gene matches. Per germline, CDR1 KGHSH and CDR2 LQKENI. The CDR3 sequence: CASSPPTGDFLNEQFF. The CDR3 bases are TGTGCCAGCTCACCACCAACAGGGGATTTCCTTAATGAGCAGTTCTTC.

This clonotype has ten or more counts. The chain links TRBV25-1 to TRBJ1-3; D call uncertain. Trimming took off 4 bases at V and 6 bases at J, with 13 bases between the two ends. CDR3 length: 14 amino acids. Germline V CDR1 and CDR2: MGHDK, SYGVNS. The chain's CDR3 is CASSAIPTENTIYF. Here the CDR3 DNA reads TGTGCCAGCAGTGCGATCCCAACAGAAAACACCATATATTTT.

This clonotype was recorded many times. This rearrangement joins TRBV29-1 to TRBJ1-2, with D possibly matching TRBD1 (5 bases). The CDR3 length is 16 residues. The V end lost 4 bases, the J end lost 1 base, and 19 bases lay between the germline ends. Germline V gene lookup returns CDR1 SQVTM and CDR2 ANQGSEA. The CDR3 reads CSVGVGLGQDNYGYTF. The CDR3 DNA is TGCAGCGTTGGGGTTGGTCTCGGACAAGATAACTATGGCTACACCTTC.